This passage covers 2 T cell receptor beta chains from one sample sequenced in a study of T cell repertoires in cytomegalovirus infection. TCRdb re-called the reads through MiXCR, storing one row per CDR3 protein. The sample carries about 450,000 distinct CDR3 sequences, roughly a third recorded once. Sequencing was carried out using PBMCs. Source of these receptors: a human donor in good health (CMV status not recorded). Some clones in this sample may be carry-over from other donors' samples.

The chain has TRBV5-4 and TRBJ2-4; 8 positions match TRBD1. The CDR3 is 13 amino acids. CDR1 SGHNT and CDR2 YYREEE come from the germline V gene (reference sequence). V trimming: 7 bases; J trimming: 5 bases; junction bases outside the gene matches: 5. The CDR3 reads CASPGQGENIQYF. Here the CDR3 DNA reads TGTGCCAGCCCCGGACAGGGAGAAAACATTCAGTACTTC.

The CDR3 sequence is CASSGERRGTEAFF. In DNA form, the CDR3 reads TGTGCCAGCAGCGGGGAGAGGCGGGGCACTGAAGCTTTCTTT. The chain links TRBV5-4 to TRBJ1-1; no firm D call. The germline V and J ends were trimmed by 4 bases and 4 bases, with 14 bases remaining between them. This CDR3 has 14 residues. Germline V lookup: CDR1 SGHNT, CDR2 YYREEE (reference sequence).